What follows describes a single T cell receptor beta chain. Its antigen remains unidentified. The investigators reverse transcribed all of the isolated RNA, so they sequenced expressed TCRB transcripts. This table comes from immunoSEQ multiplex PCR, and its TCRdb copy is limited to in-frame clones, with some not included. The repertoire holds about 900,000 clones, with roughly 17% as singletons. V lost 6 bases and J lost 7; bases outside the gene matches: 14. The CDR3 is made up of 15 amino acids. Germline V gives CDR1 WSHSY, CDR2 SAAADI. This specimen belongs to a study of beta chain features in type 1 diabetes. Broader study findings: The VDJ junctions of type 1 diabetes patients carried fewer insertions and more deletions.

This sequence joins TRBV10-2 and TRBJ1-2, with TRBD1 identical over 7 bases. The receptor's source is a young woman in good health. The specimen was naive CD4+ T cells from blood. The CDR3 here is CASSRRQGAGGGYTF. CDR3 DNA: TGCGCCAGCAGCCGAAGACAGGGTGCCGGGGGTGGCTACACCTTC.